Below, 22 T cell receptor beta chains from the same sample are listed, as sequenced in a study of T cell responses to AZD1222 COVID-19 vaccine. Using immunoSEQ multiplex PCR, the repertoire was profiled, and TCRdb retains in-frame clones only, with some absent. The table lists about 120,000 clones, 88% of them singletons, with almost 6.5% in the top ten. Sample: peripheral blood, taken 28 days after the second AZD1222 dose. Receptor source: an adult who received the AZD1222 COVID-19 vaccine.

The chain links TRBV28 to TRBJ2-7; D is ambiguous. This CDR3 has 11 amino acids. CDR1 and CDR2 from the germline V gene are MDHEN and SYDVKM. V gave up 5 bases and J gave up 5 bases, with 7 bases separating them. CDR3 coding DNA: TGTGCCAGCAGTATTAGTAACGAGCAGTACTTC. This encodes CASSISNEQYF.

V is TRBV5-6 and J is TRBJ2-3; maybe TRBD2 (6 bases). Trimming cost V 4 bases and J 4 bases, with 10 bases left between them. The CDR3 length is 13 residues. Germline values: CDR1 SGHDT, CDR2 YYEEEE. The CDR3 nucleotides read TGTGCCAGCAGCAACAGACTAGCAGATACGCAGTATTTT. This translates into CASSNRLADTQYF.

The chain recombines TRBV5-1 with TRBJ2-5, with TRBD1 matching over 9 bases. With V trimmed by 5 bases and J by 5 bases, 7 bases remained unmatched. The CDR3 is 14 amino acids. CDR1 is SGHRS and CDR2 is YFSETQ in the germline V gene. CDR3 coding DNA: TGCGCCAGCAGGGCCGGGACAGGGTGGGAGACCCAGTACTTC. It yields the protein CASRAGTGWETQYF.

This clone was recorded a few times. This chain uses TRBV15 with TRBJ2-5; 9 nucleotides match TRBD2. The trim removed 0 bases at V and 5 bases at J, leaving 10 bases unmatched. The CDR3 runs to 17 residues. Germline assignment: CDR1 LNHNV and CDR2 YYDKDF (reference sequence). CDR3 DNA sequence: TGTGCCACCAGCAGAGATGGGTCGCGGGGGGGTAGGGAGACCCAGTACTTC. Translation gives CATSRDGSRGGRETQYF.

This chain uses TRBV7-9 with TRBJ2-3, with D perhaps matching TRBD1 (5 bases). The CDR3 is 15 residues long. Germline V CDR1 and CDR2: SEHNR, FQNEAQ (reference sequence). Trimming removed 5 bases at V and 6 bases at J, with 18 bases between. Here the CDR3 DNA reads TGTGCCAGCAGCCATCGATTGGGGCCAGGGGATACGCAGTATTTT. As protein: CASSHRLGPGDTQYF.

The V call is TRBV5-6, the J call TRBJ2-3; D tentatively reads TRBD1 or TRBD2 (6 bases each). The germline V gene has CDR1 SGHDT and CDR2 YYEEEE. This CDR3 has 14 residues. The V end lost 6 bases, the J end lost 4 bases, and 15 bases lay between the germline ends. The DNA of the CDR3 is TGTGCCAGCAAGGGGTGGGGGGCCGCAGATACGCAGTATTTT. Translation: CASKGWGAADTQYF.

This chain links TRBV6-2 or TRBV6-3 with TRBJ1-1; D unclear. This CDR3 comprises 13 residues. Trimming pared 3 bases from V and 10 bases from J, leaving 15 bases between. Germline CDR1 MNHEY, CDR2 SVGEGT. In DNA, the CDR3 is TGTGCCAGCAGTTATAGAGCGCTGATGCGAGCTTTCTTT. This encodes CASSYRALMRAFF.

V usage is TRBV15 and J usage is TRBJ2-7; D is uncertain. The length of the CDR3 is 13 residues. Germline assignment: CDR1 LNHNV and CDR2 YYDKDF (reference sequence). Deletions cut 1 base from V and 5 bases from J, with 9 bases between. CDR3 region: CATSRARRDEQYF. The CDR3 nucleotides are TGTGCCACCAGCAGAGCCAGACGAGACGAGCAGTACTTC. Filled out from reference TRBV15 and TRBJ2-7, the complete variable domain reads DAMVIQNPRYQVTQFGKPVTLSCSQTLNHNVMYWYQQKSSQAPKLLFHYYDKDFNNEADTPDNFQSRRPNTSFCFLDIRSPGLGDTAMYLCATSRARRDEQYFGPGTRLTVT.

This clone was seen only a few times. The chain links TRBV19 to TRBJ1-5, with D tentatively TRBD1 (5 bases). The CDR3 runs 13 residues. The ends were cut back, 6 bases at V and 5 bases at J, with 11 bases in the middle. Germline V gives CDR1 LNHDA, CDR2 SQIVND (reference sequence). The CDR3 DNA reads as TGTGCCAGTAGCCCGTGGGGGGATCAGCCCCAGCATTTT. Translating it yields CASSPWGDQPQHF.

V and J are TRBV6-1 and TRBJ2-1; TRBD1 aligns across 8 bases. V was pared by 2 bases and J by 10 bases, with 4 bases of the junction left unmatched. This CDR3 is 13 amino acids long. Germline CDR1 is MNHNS and CDR2 is SASEGT. The CDR3 DNA sequence: TGTGCCAGCAGTGAAAGACAGGGGAGGGAGCAGTTCTTC. Its translation: CASSERQGREQFF.

CDR3 residues: CATTDRGPANEKLFF. The CDR3 bases are TGTGCCACCACCGACAGGGGGCCGGCTAATGAAAAACTGTTTTTT. The chain carries TRBV15 and TRBJ1-4, with 10 bases fitting TRBD1. V gave up 7 bases and J gave up 3 bases; unmatched junction bases: 5. This CDR3 contains 15 residues. Per germline, CDR1 LNHNV and CDR2 YYDKDF (reference sequence).

This clone was picked up one time. The rearrangement joins TRBV10-1 to TRBJ2-3; no definite D call. V lost 7 bases and J 2 bases, leaving 10 bases between the germline ends. CDR1 and CDR2 (germline): WNHNN, SYGVQD (reference sequence). The CDR3 runs 13 residues. The CDR3 reads CASNRQLTDTQYF. CDR3 bases: TGCGCCAGCAACCGCCAACTCACAGATACGCAGTATTTT.

The chain is built from TRBV7-2 and TRBJ1-2; D not resolved. CDR1 SGHTA and CDR2 FQGNSA come from the germline V gene. V dropped 1 base and J dropped 2 bases, with 14 bases sitting between them. This CDR3 region has 16 residues. CDR3 in DNA: TGTGCCAGCAGCTTAGGATTCGGTTTAGGGAACTATGGCTACACCTTC. Translation gives CASSLGFGLGNYGYTF.

Remarks on this clone: One junction end disagrees with the germline gene, perhaps due to a read error. This sample also contains other DNA sequences that code for the same CDR3. The rearrangement links TRBV5-1 to TRBJ2-3; 10 bases map to TRBD2. The CDR3 runs to 15 residues. Germline V gene lookup returns CDR1 SGHRS and CDR2 YFSETQ. CDR3 DNA sequence: TGCGCTAGCAGCGGCCCTAGCGGGGGAGCAGATACGCAGTATTTT. Its protein is CASSGPSGGADTQYF.

V usage is TRBV27 and J usage is TRBJ1-5; TRBD1 might be the D (5 bases). V shed 5 bases and J shed 3 bases, with 11 bases lying between them. This CDR3 is built from 14 residues. Germline V gene sequence: CDR1 MNHEY, CDR2 SMNVEV (reference sequence). CDR3 sequence reads: CASSRAGTNQPQHF. The CDR3 coding sequence is TGTGCCAGCAGTAGAGCCGGGACCAATCAGCCCCAGCATTTT.

CDR3: CASGRGFATRDTEAFF. The CDR3 region has the DNA TGTGCTAGTGGTCGCGGCTTTGCGACGCGGGACACTGAAGCTTTCTTT. The V gene is TRBV12-5, the J gene TRBJ1-1; the D is unclear. Germline V CDR1 and CDR2: LGHNT, FRNRAP. V dropped 5 bases and J dropped 3 bases, with 19 bases sitting between them. This CDR3 comprises 16 residues.

The V call is TRBV5-4, the J call TRBJ2-5, with D uncertain. The CDR3 has 14 residues. CDR1 and CDR2 (germline): SGHNT, YYREEE (reference sequence). The V end lost 0 bases, the J end lost 4 bases, and 10 bases lay between the germline ends. The CDR3 sequence is CASSLAIGSETQYF. In DNA form, the CDR3 reads TGTGCCAGCAGCTTGGCCATTGGATCAGAGACCCAGTACTTC. Combining the CDR3 with reference TRBV5-4 and TRBJ2-5 gives the whole variable domain ETGVTQSPTHLIKTRGQQVTLRCSSQSGHNTVSWYQQALGQGPQFIFQYYREEENGRGNFPPRFSGLQFPNYSSELNVNALELDDSALYLCASSLAIGSETQYFGPGTRLLVL.

As DNA, the CDR3 is TGTGCCACCAGTGATTTCCGGACTGTCTATGAGCAGTTCTTC. Translation gives CATSDFRTVYEQFF. V and J are TRBV24-1 and TRBJ2-1, with D tentatively TRBD2 (5 bases). CDR3 length: 14 amino acids. Trimming took 1 base from V and 8 from J, leaving 11 bases between them. Germline V lookup: CDR1 KGHDR, CDR2 SFDVKD.

This clone was observed once. The chain links TRBV19 to TRBJ1-2; D is perhaps TRBD1 (6 bases). Germline V gene data show CDR1 as LNHDA and CDR2 as SQIVND (reference sequence). This CDR3 region has 14 residues. The germline V and J ends were trimmed by 11 bases and 6 bases, with 22 bases remaining between them. The CDR3 nucleotides read TGTGCCGCAACGACGTCGGGGGGGCCCGATGGCTACACCTTC. This sequence encodes CAATTSGGPDGYTF.

This clone is a singleton in its sample. The chain carries TRBV6-1 and TRBJ1-1; no clear D. Trimming took off 3 bases at V and 3 bases at J, with 5 bases between the two ends. The germline V gene encodes CDR1 MNHNS and CDR2 SASEGT. This CDR3 comprises 12 residues. The CDR3 sequence: CASSEDYTEAFF. The CDR3, as DNA: TGTGCCAGCAGTGAGGACTACACTGAAGCTTTCTTT.

The rearrangement joins TRBV11-2 to TRBJ2-4; no clear D gene. V was cut by 5 bases and J by 3 bases, with 11 bases left in between. The germline CDR1 and CDR2 sequences are SGHAT and FQNNGV. This CDR3 has 14 residues. CDR3 bases: TGTGCCAGCAGCCCATGGGGTAACAAAAACATTCAGTACTTC. This sequence encodes CASSPWGNKNIQYF.

The table lists this clone with a count of one. The rearrangement joins TRBV7-2 to TRBJ1-2; the D is unclear. The V and J ends lost 1 base and 1 base respectively, with 4 bases between them. CDR3 size: 13 residues. The germline V gene encodes CDR1 SGHTA and CDR2 FQGNSA. CDR3 coding DNA: TGTGCCAGCAGCTTAGGAGTTAACTATGGCTACACCTTC. The encoded protein is CASSLGVNYGYTF. Supplemented by reference TRBV7-2 and TRBJ1-2, the full variable domain reads GAGVSQSPSNKVTEKGKDVELRCDPISGHTALYWYRQSLGQGLEFLIYFQGNSAPDKSGLPSDRFSAERTGGSVSTLTIQRTQQEDSAVYLCASSLGVNYGYTFGSGTRLTVV.